Below, 17 T cell receptor beta chains from the same sample are listed, as sequenced in a study of T-cell reconstitution after alpha-beta-depleted transplantation in children (dated by TCRdb to the mid-2010s). What the treatment or condition label conveys for this sample: allogeneic hematopoietic cell transplantation with graft depleted of TCRalphabeta T cells and CD19 B cells. The library was made by PCR. These reads were obtained on an Illumina HiSeq 2500. Molecular barcoding was employed in the preparation of TCR libraries, with unique molecular identifiers being used to normalize TCRbeta repertoire quantification. The raw public reads went through TCRdb reprocessing: fastp at Q25, MiXCR clone calling, in-frame beta chains kept. Every distinct CDR3 protein forms one entry, paired with its most common genes and DNA. This sample lists around 960,000 distinct CDR3 sequences; under 30% were detected once. More than 25% of the sample comes from the top ten.

Here the sequenced sample was PBMCs, mostly from graft donor cells, taken 360 days after TCRalphabeta/CD19-depleted stem cell transplant. The source of these receptors is a boy younger than two who had a stem cell transplant for SCID, so the T cells may come from the graft donor.

The J gene is TRBJ1-3, the V gene TRBV5-1, with a weak D call TRBD1 (5 bases). Germline values: CDR1 SGHRS, CDR2 YFSETQ. The CDR3 has 15 amino acids. V was trimmed by 3 bases and J by 2 bases, leaving 12 bases between them. CDR3 bases: TGCGCCAGCAGCTCGGGTGCCAGGGCTGGAAACACCATATATTTT. Protein: CASSSGARAGNTIYF.

This clonotype occurred many times. The chain links TRBV7-2 to TRBJ2-1; D perhaps matches TRBD1 (6 bases). The CDR3 loop spans 15 amino acids. Germline V gives CDR1 SGHTA, CDR2 FQGNSA. Trimming left V 0 bases short and J 0 bases short, with 6 bases between. For the CDR3, the DNA is TGTGCCAGCAGCTTAGCCAGGGGCTCCTACAATGAGCAGTTCTTC. The encoded protein is CASSLARGSYNEQFF. The full variable domain, rest sourced from reference TRBV7-2 and TRBJ2-1, is GAGVSQSPSNKVTEKGKDVELRCDPISGHTALYWYRQSLGQGLEFLIYFQGNSAPDKSGLPSDRFSAERTGGSVSTLTIQRTQQEDSAVYLCASSLARGSYNEQFFGPGTRLTVL.

The chain recombines TRBV4-1 with TRBJ2-3; tentatively, D is TRBD1 (6 bases). The germline CDR1 and CDR2 sequences are MGHRA and YSYEKL. This CDR3 has 13 residues. V dropped 5 bases and J dropped 4 bases, with 10 bases sitting between them. In DNA, the CDR3 is TGCGCCAGCAGCGTCCACAGGGCAGATACGCAGTATTTT. Encoded protein: CASSVHRADTQYF.

The gene calls are TRBV19 and TRBJ1-5, with D perhaps TRBD1 (5 bases). This CDR3 region has 12 residues. Germline CDR1 and CDR2: LNHDA and SQIVND (reference sequence). The V gene lost 9 bases and the J gene lost 7 bases, with 13 bases spanning the gap. CDR3 loop: CASKSGSQPQHF. For the CDR3, the DNA is TGTGCCAGCAAATCAGGGAGCCAGCCCCAGCATTTT.

CDR3 in DNA: TGTGCCAGCAGTTACCTTCTTAGGGGTACCTATAATTCACCCCTCCACTTT. Protein product: CASSYLLRGTYNSPLHF. The chain is built from TRBV6-5 and TRBJ1-6; D possibly corresponds to TRBD1 (5 bases). The CDR3 length is 17 residues. CDR1 and CDR2 from the germline V gene are MNHEY and SVGAGI. Between the trimmed V and J ends, which lost 2 bases and 2 bases, there was a span of 13 bases.

The V and J genes are TRBV20-1 and TRBJ2-2; D unclear. The germline gives CDR1 DFQATT, CDR2 SNEGSKA (reference sequence). The V end was cut by 6 bases, the J end by 3 bases, with 11 bases between. The CDR3 loop spans 13 amino acids. The CDR3 nucleotides read TGCAGTGCCCGTGATCCGGACACCGGGGAGCTGTTTTTT. Its protein is CSARDPDTGELFF.

This chain uses TRBV28 with TRBJ2-7, with TRBD2 matching 9 bases. V lost 0 bases to trimming and J lost 7 bases; unmatched junction nucleotides: 10. Germline loops: CDR1 MDHEN, CDR2 SYDVKM. The CDR3 runs to 16 residues. Here the CDR3 reads CASSLWASGGLGEQYF. The DNA for the CDR3 is TGTGCCAGCAGTTTATGGGCCAGCGGGGGGTTGGGGGAGCAGTACTTC.

This clonotype was seen a handful of times. The CDR3 sequence: CASSEQAEVIRALHF. Written as DNA, the CDR3 is TGTGCCAGCAGTGAACAGGCAGAGGTTATTCGGGCCCTCCACTTT. This sequence joins TRBV2 and TRBJ1-6; no clear D gene. V lost 2 bases, J lost 14 bases, and 19 bases lay in between. This CDR3 is built from 15 residues. Germline V CDR1 and CDR2: SNHLY, FYNNEI. Full variable domain (missing parts from reference TRBV2 and TRBJ1-6): EPEVTQTPSHQVTQMGQEVILRCVPISNHLYFYWYRQILGQKVEFLVSFYNNEISEKSEIFDDQFSVERPDGSNFTLKIRSTKLEDSAMYFCASSEQAEVIRALHFGNGTRLTVT.

This clonotype has ten or more counts. V gene TRBV12-3 or TRBV12-4 combines with J gene TRBJ2-3, with TRBD2 identical over 9 bases. The V segment lost 5 bases and the J segment 2 bases; nucleotides outside the gene matches: 5. The CDR3 has 15 amino acids. This CDR3 is CASSPPGLATDTQYF. The CDR3, as DNA: TGTGCCAGCAGTCCTCCGGGACTAGCCACAGATACGCAGTATTTT.

V gene TRBV12-3 or TRBV12-4 combines with J gene TRBJ2-1, with D perhaps TRBD2 (5 bases). This CDR3 contains 14 residues. Deletions cut 6 bases from V and 13 bases from J, with 22 bases between. The CDR3 DNA sequence: TGTGCCAGCAGCCCGCCCCTAGCTCCTAGCAGTCAGTTCTTC. This translates into CASSPPLAPSSQFF.

This clonotype was observed once. The CDR3 sequence is CASYGYYMGTEAFF. The CDR3, as DNA: TGTGCCAGTTACGGTTACTACATGGGCACTGAAGCTTTCTTT. The chain joins TRBV19 to TRBJ1-1; D gene ambiguous. V lost 8 bases, J lost 4 bases, and 17 bases lay in between. Germline assignment: CDR1 LNHDA and CDR2 SQIVND (reference sequence). The CDR3 is 14 residues long.

This clonotype showed up just a few times. The chain has TRBV15 and TRBJ2-5; the D gene is possibly TRBD1 (5 bases). V was trimmed by 0 bases and J by 2 bases, leaving 7 bases between them. There are 14 residues in the CDR3. The germline V gene encodes CDR1 LNHNV and CDR2 YYDKDF (reference sequence). CDR3 bases: TGTGCCACCAGCAGAGACAGGGTACAAGAGACCCAGTACTTC. This codes for CATSRDRVQETQYF.

V is TRBV12-3 or TRBV12-4 and J is TRBJ2-6; a possible D gene is TRBD1 (6 bases). The CDR3 sequence is 16 residues long. Deletions cut 5 bases from V and 3 bases from J, with 14 bases between. The CDR3 sequence: CASSRDRNVGANVLTF. The CDR3 bases are TGTGCCAGCAGTAGAGACAGGAATGTTGGGGCCAACGTCCTGACTTTC.

This clonotype showed up many times. J is TRBJ2-5 and V is TRBV5-1; no clear D gene. CDR1 and CDR2 (germline): SGHRS, YFSETQ. The length of the CDR3 is 12 residues. Trimming removed 3 bases from V and 0 bases from J, with 3 bases in between. The CDR3 sequence is CASSYNQETQYF. In DNA form, the CDR3 reads TGCGCCAGCAGCTACAACCAAGAGACCCAGTACTTC.

This clonotype was counted a few times. This sequence joins TRBV2 and TRBJ2-7; D is unclear. Germline CDR1 SNHLY, CDR2 FYNNEI. Trimming removed 2 bases at V and 4 bases at J, with 6 bases between. This CDR3 has 12 amino acids. CDR3 sequence reads: CASSEIRYEQYF. The CDR3 DNA is TGTGCCAGCAGTGAAATTAGATACGAGCAGTACTTC.

The chain combines TRBV7-8 with TRBJ1-1; D is ambiguous. Trimming shortened V by 1 base and J by 0 bases, and 12 bases separated the two germline ends. The CDR3 length is 16 residues. Germline V gene data show CDR1 as SGHVS and CDR2 as FQNEAQ. The CDR3 DNA sequence: TGTGCCAGCAGCTTAGGAGGTCTTAAGATGAACACTGAAGCTTTCTTT. Encoded protein: CASSLGGLKMNTEAFF.

The chain employs TRBV10-3 and TRBJ2-3; D is unresolved. Trimming removed 3 bases from V and 6 bases from J, with 16 bases in between. The CDR3 sequence is 15 residues long. Germline V gene sequence: CDR1 ENHRY, CDR2 SYGVKD. CDR3 region: CAISDQSKRTDTQYF. The CDR3 nucleotides read TGTGCCATCAGTGATCAGAGCAAACGGACCGATACGCAGTATTTT.